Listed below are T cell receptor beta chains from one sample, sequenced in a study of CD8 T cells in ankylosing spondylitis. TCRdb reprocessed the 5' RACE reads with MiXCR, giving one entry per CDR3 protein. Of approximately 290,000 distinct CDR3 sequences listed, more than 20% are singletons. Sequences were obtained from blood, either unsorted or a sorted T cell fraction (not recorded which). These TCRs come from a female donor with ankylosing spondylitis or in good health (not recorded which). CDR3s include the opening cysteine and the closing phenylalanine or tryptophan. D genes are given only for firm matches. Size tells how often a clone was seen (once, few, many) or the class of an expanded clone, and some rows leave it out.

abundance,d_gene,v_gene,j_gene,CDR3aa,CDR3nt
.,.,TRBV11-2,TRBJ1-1,CASSFGPRAVLMNTEAFF,TGTGCCAGCAGCTTCGGGCCCAGGGCGGTTCTGATGAACACTGAAGCTTTCTTT
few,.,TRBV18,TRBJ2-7,CASSPGIIPYEQYF,TGTGCCAGCTCACCGGGGATTATTCCCTACGAGCAGTACTTC
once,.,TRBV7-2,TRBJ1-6,CASSPSTGGYDSPLHF,TGTGCCAGCAGCCCGTCGACGGGAGGTTATGATTCACCCCTCCACTTT
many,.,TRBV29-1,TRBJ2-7,CSVVGQVHEQYF,TGCAGCGTTGTAGGGCAGGTCCACGAGCAGTACTTC
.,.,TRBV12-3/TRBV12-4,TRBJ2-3,CASSIRDGPTDTQYF,TGTGCCAGCAGTATCCGGGACGGCCCCACAGATACGCAGTATTTT
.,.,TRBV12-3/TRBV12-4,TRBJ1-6,CASSLGARNSPLHF,TGTGCCAGCAGTTTAGGGGCCAGGAATTCACCCCTCCACTTT
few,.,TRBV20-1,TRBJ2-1,CSATPGGYYNEQFF,TGCAGTGCTACCCCAGGGGGGTACTACAATGAGCAGTTCTTC
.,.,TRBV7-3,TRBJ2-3,CASSLTGPTVDTQYF,TGTGCCAGCAGCTTAACCGGACCAACGGTGGATACGCAGTATTTT
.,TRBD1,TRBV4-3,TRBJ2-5,CASSHAGQGHQETQYF,TGCGCCAGCAGCCACGCGGGACAGGGACACCAAGAGACCCAGTACTTC
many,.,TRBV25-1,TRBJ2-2,CASSVNPNTGELFF,TGTGCCAGCAGTGTTAACCCTAACACCGGGGAGCTGTTTTTT
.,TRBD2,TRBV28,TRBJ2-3,CASSRSGRAWLDTQYF,TGTGCCAGCAGTCGAAGCGGGAGGGCCTGGTTAGATACGCAGTATTTT
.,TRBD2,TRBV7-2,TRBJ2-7,CASSLATTGTSAHYEQYF,TGTGCCAGCAGCTTAGCCACGACTGGGACTAGCGCTCACTACGAGCAGTACTTC
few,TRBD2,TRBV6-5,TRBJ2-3,CASSYSEREGPMDTQYF,TGTGCCAGCAGTTACTCTGAGCGGGAGGGCCCAATGGATACGCAGTATTTT
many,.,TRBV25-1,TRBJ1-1,CASSETRNRAFF,TGTGCCAGCAGTGAGACAAGGAACAGGGCTTTCTTT
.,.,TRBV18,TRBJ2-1,CASSSPGPSYNEQFF,TGTGCCAGCTCATCACCGGGACCTTCCTACAATGAGCAGTTCTTC
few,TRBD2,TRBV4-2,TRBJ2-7,CASSRDYSGPEEQYF,TGTGCCAGCAGCCGGGACTACAGCGGACCTGAGGAGCAGTACTTC
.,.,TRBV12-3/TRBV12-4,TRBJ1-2,CASSSGELHYGYTF,TGTGCCAGCAGTTCAGGGGAGTTACATTATGGCTACACCTTC
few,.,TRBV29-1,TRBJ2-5,CSVVLDFETQYF,TGCAGCGTTGTCCTGGACTTCGAAACCCAGTACTTC
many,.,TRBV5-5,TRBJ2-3,CASSLGGPPGDTQYF,TGTGCCAGCAGCTTGGGAGGCCCTCCCGGAGATACGCAGTATTTT
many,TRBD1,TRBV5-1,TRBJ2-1,CASSTGVLTQNEQFF,TGCGCCAGCAGCACAGGGGTCCTAACACAAAATGAGCAGTTCTTC
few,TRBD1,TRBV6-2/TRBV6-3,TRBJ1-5,CASSGQGFQPQHF,TGTGCCAGCAGCGGACAGGGCTTTCAGCCCCAGCATTTT
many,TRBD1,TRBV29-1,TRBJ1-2,CSVARDRDNYGYTF,TGCAGCGTTGCCCGGGACAGGGATAACTATGGCTACACCTTC